Below are 18 T cell receptor beta chains sequenced from a single sample in a study of beta chain features in type 1 diabetes. The investigators reverse transcribed all of the isolated RNA, so they sequenced expressed TCRB transcripts. Using immunoSEQ multiplex PCR, the repertoire was profiled, and TCRdb retains in-frame clones only, with some absent. Among about 180,000 clones listed, approximately 13% were seen once. The sequenced sample consisted of central memory CD4+ T cells from blood. The receptors derive from a woman under 30 in good health.

This clone was counted only a few times. The gene calls are TRBV5-1 and TRBJ1-4, with D perhaps matching TRBD1 (5 bases). The CDR3 has 14 amino acids. V lost 0 bases and J 4 bases, leaving 7 bases between the germline ends. Per germline, CDR1 SGHRS and CDR2 YFSETQ. The chain's CDR3 is CASSLEGLNEKLFF. Here the CDR3 DNA reads TGCGCCAGCAGCTTGGAGGGACTTAATGAAAAACTGTTTTTT.

This chain uses TRBV28 with TRBJ2-7; TRBD2 aligns across 12 bases. The CDR3 covers 17 residues. J lost 2 bases, V lost 5 bases, and 10 bases had no gene match. Germline CDR1 and CDR2: MDHEN and SYDVKM. CDR3 nucleotides: TGTGCCAGCAGTCCCCATCGGACTAGCGGGACTACCTACGAGCAGTACTTC. Its translation is CASSPHRTSGTTYEQYF. The full variable domain, with the rest looked up from reference TRBV28 and TRBJ2-7, is DVKVTQSSRYLVKRTGEKVFLECVQDMDHENMFWYRQDPGLGLRLIYFSYDVKMKEKGDIPEGYSVSREKKERFSLILESASTNQTSMYLCASSPHRTSGTTYEQYFGPGTRLTVT.

The chain carries TRBV5-4 and TRBJ2-2, with TRBD1 identical over 8 bases. The CDR3 spans 18 residues. CDR1 SGHNT and CDR2 YYREEE come from the germline V gene (reference sequence). With 0 bases clipped from V and 6 bases from J, the junction kept 13 bases outside the gene matches. The CDR3 sequence is CASSLAKWAGGKSGELFF. The DNA for the CDR3 is TGTGCCAGCAGCTTGGCCAAATGGGCAGGGGGCAAATCCGGGGAGCTGTTTTTT.

The chain uses TRBV7-9 and TRBJ2-7, with TRBD2 matching 7 bases. The CDR3 length is 14 residues. CDR1 and CDR2 (germline): SEHNR, FQNEAQ (reference sequence). V shed 3 bases and J 4 bases; nucleotides not matched to a gene: 6. The CDR3: CASSLGGSVYEQYF. The DNA for the CDR3 is TGTGCCAGCAGCTTGGGCGGGAGCGTATACGAGCAGTACTTC.

V gene TRBV7-2 combines with J gene TRBJ2-3; TRBD2 aligns across 12 bases. The germline CDR1 and CDR2 sequences are SGHTA and FQGNSA. The trim removed 6 bases at V and 2 bases at J, leaving 12 bases unmatched. The CDR3 loop spans 18 amino acids. CDR3 DNA sequence: TGTGCCAGCAGGCGGAGACTAGCGGGAGTTCAGTCCACAGATACGCAGTATTTT. This codes for CASRRRLAGVQSTDTQYF.

In this sample, this clone turned up a few times. The CDR3 here is CASERKGVNTEAFF. The CDR3 nucleotides are TGTGCCTCCGAAAGGAAAGGGGTGAACACTGAAGCTTTCTTT. The chain joins TRBV30 to TRBJ1-1, with D possibly being TRBD1 (5 bases). The CDR3 extends over 14 amino acids. Trimming removed 7 bases from V and 0 bases from J, with 15 bases in between. Per the germline V gene, CDR1 is GTSNPN and CDR2 is SVGIG (reference sequence).

This clone was observed a handful of times. This chain uses TRBV7-9 with TRBJ1-2; D is undetermined. The CDR3 extends over 15 amino acids. The germline V gene encodes CDR1 SEHNR and CDR2 FQNEAQ (reference sequence). Trimming removed 5 bases from V and 0 bases from J, with 13 bases in between. The chain's CDR3 is CASSRPAVANYGYTF. Written as DNA, the CDR3 is TGTGCCAGCAGCCGCCCGGCGGTAGCTAACTATGGCTACACCTTC.

V and J are TRBV9 and TRBJ2-1, with D perhaps matching TRBD2 (6 bases). The CDR3 spans 15 residues. Germline V gene sequence: CDR1 SGDLS, CDR2 YYNGEE. V lost 0 bases to trimming and J lost 2 bases, with 9 bases between them. DNA of the CDR3: TGTGCCAGCAGCGTAGGACTAGGGACCTACAATGAGCAGTTCTTC. Translated: CASSVGLGTYNEQFF.

This clone turned up a few times. The J gene is TRBJ2-3, the V gene TRBV7-2; perhaps TRBD1 as D (6 bases). V gave up 2 bases and J gave up 3 bases, with 12 bases separating them. CDR3 length: 15 amino acids. CDR1 is SGHTA and CDR2 is FQGNSA in the germline V gene. The CDR3 DNA reads TGTGCCAGCAGCTTACAGGGGACGGGGACAGATACGCAGTATTTT. Protein: CASSLQGTGTDTQYF. Complete variable domain (other parts from reference TRBV7-2 and TRBJ2-3): GAGVSQSPSNKVTEKGKDVELRCDPISGHTALYWYRQSLGQGLEFLIYFQGNSAPDKSGLPSDRFSAERTGGSVSTLTIQRTQQEDSAVYLCASSLQGTGTDTQYFGPGTRLTVL.

This clone was picked up one time. The gene calls are TRBV28 and TRBJ2-1, with 12 positions matching TRBD1. V was pared by 7 bases and J by 7 bases, with 8 bases of the junction left unmatched. CDR3 length: 15 residues. CDR1 is MDHEN and CDR2 is SYDVKM in the germline V gene. Here the CDR3 reads CASTPGQGAVNEQFF. CDR3 bases: TGTGCCAGCACACCGGGACAGGGGGCGGTTAATGAGCAGTTCTTC. The complete variable domain, with remaining parts taken from reference TRBV28 and TRBJ2-1, reads DVKVTQSSRYLVKRTGEKVFLECVQDMDHENMFWYRQDPGLGLRLIYFSYDVKMKEKGDIPEGYSVSREKKERFSLILESASTNQTSMYLCASTPGQGAVNEQFFGPGTRLTVL.

This clone was counted between two and nine times. This CDR3 reads CASSSRLAGVGDEQFF. CDR3 in DNA: TGCGCCAGCAGTTCGCGACTAGCGGGAGTCGGGGATGAGCAGTTCTTC. J is TRBJ2-1 and V is TRBV5-1, with 12 bases identical to TRBD2. CDR3 length equals 16 residues. The germline gives CDR1 SGHRS, CDR2 YFSETQ. V was pared by 5 bases and J by 8 bases, with 11 bases of the junction left unmatched.

V and J are TRBV10-3 and TRBJ2-1, with D perhaps TRBD1 (5 bases). Trimming cost V 0 bases and J 4 bases, with 13 bases left between them. The CDR3 consists of 16 residues. Germline assignment: CDR1 ENHRY and CDR2 SYGVKD. The CDR3 bases are TGTGCCATCAGTGAGTCGTCAGGACACAAGTACAATGAGCAGTTCTTC. Translating it yields CAISESSGHKYNEQFF.

This clone was seen only a few times. The chain employs TRBV7-2 and TRBJ2-5; 9 bases align to TRBD1. The V segment lost 4 bases and the J segment 5 bases; nucleotides outside the gene matches: 8. The V gene's germline CDR1 is SGHTA and CDR2 FQGNSA. This CDR3 has 15 amino acids. Written as DNA, the CDR3 is TGTGCCAGCAGCTCCCGGGACAGGGTTCGGGAGACCCAGTACTTC. Protein: CASSSRDRVRETQYF.

This sequence joins TRBV10-3 and TRBJ2-3; tentatively, D is TRBD1 (5 bases). The CDR3 length is 12 residues. Germline V gene lookup returns CDR1 ENHRY and CDR2 SYGVKD. V lost 10 bases, J lost 3 bases, and 11 bases lay in between. The DNA for the CDR3 is TGTGCCAGCGGATCAGGGACAGATACGCAGTATTTT. The encoded protein is CASGSGTDTQYF.

The CDR3 loop is CASGAGNLNTQYF. The CDR3 DNA reads as TGTGCCAGCGGGGCGGGAAATCTAAATACGCAGTATTTT. This chain connects TRBV7-2 to TRBJ2-3, with D perhaps TRBD2 (6 bases). The CDR3 sequence is 13 residues long. Per the germline V gene, CDR1 is SGHTA and CDR2 is FQGNSA. Trimming left V 8 bases short and J 7 bases short, with 16 bases between.

The genes are TRBV7-9 and TRBJ2-2; D is possibly TRBD1 (6 bases). In germline, CDR1 is SEHNR, CDR2 FQNEAQ (reference sequence). V was trimmed by 5 bases and J by 5 bases, leaving 9 bases between them. CDR3 length: 13 residues. CDR3 coding DNA: TGTGCCAGCAGCCTCGGACAGACCGGGGAGCTGTTTTTT. This codes for CASSLGQTGELFF.

This clone has ten or more counts. CDR3 in amino acids: CASSLGLGAAFF. CDR3 bases: TGTGCCAGCAGTTTGGGTCTGGGAGCAGCTTTCTTT. The genes are TRBV28 and TRBJ1-1; no clear D gene. The ends were cut back, 3 bases at V and 10 bases at J, with 12 bases in the middle. Germline loops: CDR1 MDHEN, CDR2 SYDVKM. CDR3 length equals 12 residues.

This chain uses TRBV5-1 with TRBJ1-4; D gene unclear. The V end was cut by 1 base, the J end by 10 bases, with 17 bases between. CDR1 and CDR2 from the germline V gene are SGHRS and YFSETQ. The CDR3 runs 15 residues. Written as DNA, the CDR3 is TGCGCCAGCAGCTTGAACGGAGATGCCTTCGGAAAACTGTTTTTT. Protein product: CASSLNGDAFGKLFF.